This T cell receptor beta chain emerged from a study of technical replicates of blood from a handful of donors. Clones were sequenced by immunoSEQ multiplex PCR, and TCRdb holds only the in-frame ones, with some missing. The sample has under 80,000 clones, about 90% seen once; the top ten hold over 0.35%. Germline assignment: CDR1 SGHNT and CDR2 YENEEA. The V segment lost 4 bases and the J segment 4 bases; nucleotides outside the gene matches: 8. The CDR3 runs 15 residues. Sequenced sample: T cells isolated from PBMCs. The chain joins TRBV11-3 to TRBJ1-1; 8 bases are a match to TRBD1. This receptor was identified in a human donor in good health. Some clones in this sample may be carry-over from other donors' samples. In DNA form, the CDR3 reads TGTGCCAGCAGCTGGGCCCCCACAGGGGGCACTGAAGCTTTCTTT. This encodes CASSWAPTGGTEAFF.